The rows below give T cell receptor beta chains drawn from one sample of a study of blood T cells in healthy people across ages. TCRdb re-called the 5' RACE reads through MiXCR, storing one row per CDR3 protein. Of roughly 1.6 million distinct CDR3 sequences listed, 34% are singletons. Sequenced material: blood. The source of these receptors is a woman in her 30s in good health. The CDR3 runs from the conserved cysteine through the conserved F or W. The D gene is left open where the match is weak. Not all rows give a size; the values are once, few, many and, for expanded clones, a class.

CDR3,DNA,J,size,V,D
CASSQDLSGYSYGQYF,TGCGCCAGCAGCCAAGACCTGAGCGGATACTCCTACGGGCAGTACTTC,TRBJ2-5,.,TRBV4-1,.
CASSTRQGETYEQYF,TGCGCCAGCAGCACTAGACAGGGGGAAACCTACGAGCAGTACTTC,TRBJ2-7,many,TRBV5-1,TRBD1
CASSLSRDSNQPQHF,TGTGCCAGCAGTTTATCCCGGGACAGCAATCAGCCCCAGCATTTT,TRBJ1-5,few,TRBV12-3/TRBV12-4,.
CASSLKTLRPRGGRGTGELFF,TGTGCCAGCAGTTTAAAGACTCTGAGACCTCGTGGGGGAAGGGGCACCGGGGAGCTGTTTTTT,TRBJ2-2,.,TRBV28,.
CASSQKQGAGELFF,TGTGCCAGCAGCCAAAAACAGGGGGCCGGGGAGCTGTTTTTT,TRBJ2-2,.,TRBV3-1,TRBD1
CASSLGAGQVNEQFF,TGTGCCAGCAGCTTGGGGGCGGGACAGGTCAATGAGCAGTTCTTC,TRBJ2-1,few,TRBV7-8,TRBD1
CSAGSGSVYNEQFF,TGCAGTGCTGGTAGCGGGAGCGTCTACAATGAGCAGTTCTTC,TRBJ2-1,.,TRBV20-1,TRBD2
CATRLSNTEAFF,TGTGCCACCCGACTAAGTAACACTGAAGCTTTCTTT,TRBJ1-1,few,TRBV25-1,.
CASSLAYGRPYNEQFF,TGTGCCAGCAGCTTGGCTTACGGCCGGCCCTACAATGAGCAGTTCTTC,TRBJ2-1,few,TRBV7-9,.
CASSQDFARIGEQFF,TGTGCCAGCAGCCAAGATTTTGCTAGGATCGGTGAGCAGTTCTTC,TRBJ2-1,many,TRBV3-1,.
CASSSHRGPYGYTF,TGTGCCAGCAGTTCTCACAGGGGACCCTATGGCTACACCTTC,TRBJ1-2,.,TRBV2,TRBD1
CASSPGTAGETRYF,TGTGCCAGCAGTCCGGGCACGGCGGGGGAGACCCGGTACTTC,TRBJ2-7,.,TRBV6-5,TRBD2
CASSQTRLAGTNTGELFF,TGTGCCAGCAGCCAAACCCGACTAGCGGGGACTAACACCGGGGAGCTGTTTTTT,TRBJ2-2,.,TRBV7-9,TRBD2
CARGAAGGYEQYF,TGTGCCAGGGGCGCAGCAGGGGGCTACGAGCAGTACTTC,TRBJ2-7,few,TRBV6-5,TRBD1
CASSSGQIRTDTQYF,TGTGCCAGCAGTTCGGGACAGATACGCACAGATACGCAGTATTTT,TRBJ2-3,.,TRBV27,TRBD1
CSGIILGGTEAFF,TGCAGCGGCATAATCTTGGGGGGTACTGAAGCTTTCTTT,TRBJ1-1,.,TRBV29-1,.
CASRKDPGPNTEAFF,TGCGCCAGCAGGAAGGATCCGGGACCCAACACTGAAGCTTTCTTT,TRBJ1-1,.,TRBV5-1,.
CASSPNLGQGAGDTQYF,TGTGCCAGCAGTCCAAATCTGGGACAGGGTGCGGGAGATACGCAGTATTTT,TRBJ2-3,few,TRBV27,TRBD1
CASSRLSSGGVGETQYF,TGCGCCAGCAGCCGGTTGAGTAGCGGGGGGGTCGGGGAGACCCAGTACTTC,TRBJ2-5,few,TRBV4-1,TRBD2
CASSPRGAGEQFF,TGTGCCAGCAGCCCCAGAGGAGCCGGGGAGCAGTTCTTC,TRBJ2-1,few,TRBV3-1,.
CASGTGSPDTQYF,TGTGCTAGTGGTACAGGGAGTCCGGATACGCAGTATTTT,TRBJ2-3,few,TRBV12-5,.
CASARFWGDTQYF,TGCGCCAGCGCCCGTTTCTGGGGAGATACGCAGTATTTT,TRBJ2-3,few,TRBV5-1,.
CASSHRGPNYEQYF,TGTGCCAGCAGCCACAGGGGGCCAAACTACGAGCAGTACTTC,TRBJ2-7,few,TRBV7-9,TRBD1
CAISPGQGNQYEQYF,TGTGCCATCTCGCCGGGACAGGGGAACCAGTACGAGCAGTACTTC,TRBJ2-7,many,TRBV10-3,TRBD1
CAGSQLTSGGVDNEQYF,TGTGCCGGCAGCCAGCTGACTAGCGGGGGAGTGGACAATGAGCAGTACTTC,TRBJ2-5,.,TRBV5-6,TRBD2
CASSGLATIDIEQYF,TGCGCCAGCAGTGGCCTAGCGACCATTGACATCGAGCAGTACTTC,TRBJ2-7,.,TRBV10-2,.
CSARGGYRENSGYTF,TGCAGTGCTAGAGGGGGATACAGGGAAAATTCCGGCTACACCTTC,TRBJ1-2,few,TRBV20-1,.
CVSSGQTLYEQYF,TGTGTCAGCTCTGGGCAGACCCTCTACGAGCAGTACTTC,TRBJ2-7,.,TRBV7-9,.
CGVYRGETQYF,TGCGGCGTGTACAGGGGAGAGACCCAGTACTTC,TRBJ2-5,.,TRBV29-1,TRBD1
CASSFTTGYSQPQHF,TGTGCCAGCAGCTTCACGACAGGGTACAGTCAGCCCCAGCATTTT,TRBJ1-5,once,TRBV7-2,TRBD1
CASNPGGVLYGYTF,TGTGCCAGCAACCCCGGGGGGGTGTTGTATGGCTACACCTTC,TRBJ1-2,few,TRBV6-1,.
CASSQLDRGLYEQYF,TGTGCCAGCAGCCAGCTGGACCGTGGATTGTACGAGCAGTACTTC,TRBJ2-7,.,TRBV14,.
CASRKLVMDNEQFF,TGTGCCAGCAGAAAACTCGTAATGGACAATGAGCAGTTCTTC,TRBJ2-1,.,TRBV2,.
CASSRPGQGVKFF,TGTGCCAGCTCCCGCCCGGGACAGGGGGTGAAGTTCTTC,TRBJ2-1,few,TRBV6-2/TRBV6-3,TRBD1
CASSDPRGFAYEQYF,TGTGCCAGCAGCGACCCGAGGGGGTTCGCCTACGAGCAGTACTTC,TRBJ2-7,many,TRBV11-2,.
CASSLLRGDTQYF,TGTGCCAGCAGCCTTTTAAGGGGAGATACGCAGTATTTT,TRBJ2-3,many,TRBV7-3,.
CASTPGASYNEQFF,TGTGCCAGCACGCCAGGAGCTTCGTACAATGAGCAGTTCTTC,TRBJ2-1,.,TRBV7-2,.
CSARRDSLGYGYTF,TGCAGTGCTAGAAGGGACAGCCTTGGCTATGGCTACACCTTC,TRBJ1-2,.,TRBV20-1,TRBD1
CASSFRGQMNTEAFF,TGTGCCAGCAGTTTTCGGGGACAGATGAACACTGAAGCTTTCTTT,TRBJ1-1,few,TRBV12-3/TRBV12-4,TRBD1
CATSPAGEVISSYNEQFF,TGTGCCACCTCACCAGCGGGAGAAGTCATTAGCTCCTACAATGAGCAGTTCTTC,TRBJ2-1,many,TRBV6-2/TRBV6-3,TRBD2
CASSLRFKMTTGNTEAFF,TGTGCCAGCAGTTTAAGATTCAAAATGACGACAGGGAACACTGAAGCTTTCTTT,TRBJ1-1,.,TRBV27,.
CATSATGGSDTQYF,TGTGCCACCAGTGCTACAGGGGGGTCAGATACGCAGTATTTT,TRBJ2-3,.,TRBV24-1,TRBD1
CASSQEGLAEAYEQYF,TGTGCCAGCAGCCAGGAGGGGCTAGCGGAGGCCTACGAGCAGTACTTC,TRBJ2-7,.,TRBV4-2,TRBD2
CASSFGLAGLTDTQYF,TGTGCCAGCAGCTTTGGACTAGCGGGCCTCACAGATACGCAGTATTTT,TRBJ2-3,.,TRBV11-2,TRBD2
CASCLAASYEQYF,TGTGCCAGCTGCTTGGCGGCCTCCTACGAGCAGTACTTC,TRBJ2-7,many,TRBV12-3/TRBV12-4,.
CASSVVAGDNEQFF,TGTGCCAGCAGCGTAGTAGCGGGGGACAATGAGCAGTTCTTC,TRBJ2-1,.,TRBV9,TRBD2
CASSDGTVSNQPQHF,TGTGCCAGCAGTGATGGGACAGTTTCTAATCAGCCCCAGCATTTT,TRBJ1-5,few,TRBV6-1,TRBD1
CAISENRGVEKLFF,TGTGCCATCAGTGAGAACAGGGGAGTTGAAAAACTGTTTTTT,TRBJ1-4,few,TRBV10-3,TRBD1
CASSATKGLHNEQFF,TGTGCCAGCAGCGCGACCAAGGGGCTACACAATGAGCAGTTCTTC,TRBJ2-1,.,TRBV9,.
CSPNGRTSGSSYNEQFF,TGCAGCCCTAATGGGCGGACTAGCGGTAGCTCCTACAATGAGCAGTTCTTC,TRBJ2-1,few,TRBV20-1,TRBD2
CASSLLLDANVLTF,TGTGCCAGCAGCTTACTCCTGGATGCCAACGTCCTGACTTTC,TRBJ2-6,.,TRBV7-9,.